This T cell receptor beta chain appears in the sequencing data of a study of cytomegalovirus exposure and HLA in healthy donors. Findings of the study overall: CMV antigen specificity of three CMV-associated chains was confirmed in vitro.

This clone was found a few times. What it recognizes is unknown. Amplification used 60 Vbeta primers and 13 Jbeta primers. Sequencing was performed with immunoSEQ multiplex PCR; in TCRdb, only in-frame clones are kept and a portion is missing. The profile shows 130,000 or so clones, about 70% of them singletons. The receptor comes from a woman aged 40 to 50 in good health and CMV-seropositive. Sequenced: PBMCs.

The CDR3 nucleotides are TGTGCCAGCAGCTCTCAGGGGACGGTCAATCAGCCCCAGCATTTT. Residues: CASSSQGTVNQPQHF. This rearrangement joins TRBV7-2 to TRBJ1-5; D possibly corresponds to TRBD1 (6 bases). Per germline, CDR1 SGHTA and CDR2 FQGNSA. V lost 4 bases and J lost 3, with 13 bases in between. The CDR3 is made up of 15 amino acids.